The T cell receptor (beta chain) under discussion was sequenced for a study of PD-L1 blockade in urothelial cancer. Each patient contributed between 1 and 8 total time points of blood mononuclear cells, pretreatment and during treatment. TCRdb's table, derived via immunoSEQ multiplex PCR, lists solely in-frame clones and lacks some. The data contain some 84,000 clones, 87% of them singletons. Germline CDR1 and CDR2: SNHLY and FYNNEI. The CDR3 spans 13 residues. Losses at the gene ends were 11 bases for V and 11 bases for J; bases not matched to a gene: 17. V is TRBV2 and J is TRBJ2-5; 7 positions agree with TRBD1. The sequence came from a woman in her seventies with urothelial cancer. The sequencing used PBMCs, collected around atezolizumab (anti-PD-L1) treatment. The DNA for the CDR3 is TGTGCCGGACAGGAGGACAGCCCCACAGAGCAGTACTTC. Amino acid sequence: CAGQEDSPTEQYF. The full variable domain, its missing parts supplied by reference TRBV2 and TRBJ2-5, is EPEVTQTPSHQVTQMGQEVILRCVPISNHLYFYWYRQILGQKVEFLVSFYNNEISEKSEIFDDQFSVERPDGSNFTLKIRSTKLEDSAMYFCAGQEDSPTEQYFGPGTRLLVL.